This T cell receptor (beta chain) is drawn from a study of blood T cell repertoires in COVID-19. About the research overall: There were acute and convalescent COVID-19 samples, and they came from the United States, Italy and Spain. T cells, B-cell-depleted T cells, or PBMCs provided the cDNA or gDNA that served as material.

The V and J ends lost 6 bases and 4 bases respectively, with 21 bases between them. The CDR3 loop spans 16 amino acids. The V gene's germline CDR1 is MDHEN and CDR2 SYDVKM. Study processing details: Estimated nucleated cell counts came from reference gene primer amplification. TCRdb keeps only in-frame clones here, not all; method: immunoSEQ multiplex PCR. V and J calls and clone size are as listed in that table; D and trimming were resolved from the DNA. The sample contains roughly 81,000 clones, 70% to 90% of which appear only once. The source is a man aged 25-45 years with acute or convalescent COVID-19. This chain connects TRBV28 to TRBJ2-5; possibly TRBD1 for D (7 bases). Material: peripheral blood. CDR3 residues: CASSPGGKGSAETQYF. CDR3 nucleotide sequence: TGTGCCAGCAGCCCAGGGGGGAAAGGTTCGGCAGAGACCCAGTACTTC.